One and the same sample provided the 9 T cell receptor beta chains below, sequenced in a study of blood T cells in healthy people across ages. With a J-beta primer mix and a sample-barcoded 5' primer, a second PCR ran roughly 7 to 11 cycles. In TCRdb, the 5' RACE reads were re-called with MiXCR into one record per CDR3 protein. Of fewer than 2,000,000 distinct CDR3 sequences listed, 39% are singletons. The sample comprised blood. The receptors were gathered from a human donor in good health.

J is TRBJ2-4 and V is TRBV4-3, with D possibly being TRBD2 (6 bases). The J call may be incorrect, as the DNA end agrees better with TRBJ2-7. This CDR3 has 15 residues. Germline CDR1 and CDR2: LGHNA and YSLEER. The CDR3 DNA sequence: TGCGCCAGCAGCCTGTACGCGGGGAGTCCCTACGAGCAGTACTTC. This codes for CASSLYAGSPYEQYF.

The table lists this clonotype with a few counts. CDR3 amino acids: CASSDNEKLFF. The CDR3 DNA reads TGTGCCAGCAGTGATAATGAAAAACTGTTTTTT. V is TRBV12-3 or TRBV12-4 and J is TRBJ1-4; no reliable D call. The V end lost 5 bases, the J end lost 4 bases, and 2 bases lay between the germline ends. CDR3 length: 11 amino acids.

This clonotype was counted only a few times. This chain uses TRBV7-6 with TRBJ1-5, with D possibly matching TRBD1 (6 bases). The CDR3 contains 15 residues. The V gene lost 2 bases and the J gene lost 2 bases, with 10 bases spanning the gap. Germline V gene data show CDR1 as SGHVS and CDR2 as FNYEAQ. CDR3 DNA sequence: TGTGCCAGCAGCTTACAGGGGTCAGGCAATCAGCCCCAGCATTTT. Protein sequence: CASSLQGSGNQPQHF. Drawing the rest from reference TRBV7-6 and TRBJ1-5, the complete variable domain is GAGVSQSPRYKVTKRGQDVALRCDPISGHVSLYWYRQALGQGPEFLTYFNYEAQQDKSGLPNDRFSAERPEGSISTLTIQRTEQRDSAMYRCASSLQGSGNQPQHFGDGTRLSIL.

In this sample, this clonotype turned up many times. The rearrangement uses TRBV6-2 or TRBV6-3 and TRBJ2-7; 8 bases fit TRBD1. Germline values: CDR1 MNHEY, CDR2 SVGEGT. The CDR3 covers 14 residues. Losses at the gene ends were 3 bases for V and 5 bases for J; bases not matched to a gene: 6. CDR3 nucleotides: TGTGCCAGCAGTTATTGGACAGGGAACAACGAGCAGTACTTC. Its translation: CASSYWTGNNEQYF.

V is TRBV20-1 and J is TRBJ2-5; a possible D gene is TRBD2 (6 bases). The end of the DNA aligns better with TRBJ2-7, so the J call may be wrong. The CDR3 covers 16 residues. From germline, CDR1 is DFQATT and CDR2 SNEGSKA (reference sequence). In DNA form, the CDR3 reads TGCAGTGCTAGGGGTAATAGTCGGGGGACCCTAGACGAGCAGTACTTC. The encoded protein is CSARGNSRGTLDEQYF.

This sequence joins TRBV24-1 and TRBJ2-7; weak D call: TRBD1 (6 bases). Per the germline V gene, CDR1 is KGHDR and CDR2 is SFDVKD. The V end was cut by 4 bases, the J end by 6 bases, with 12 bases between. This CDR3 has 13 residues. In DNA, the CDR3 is TGTGCCACCAGTGACCCGACAGGTCCCGAGCAGTACTTC. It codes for CATSDPTGPEQYF.

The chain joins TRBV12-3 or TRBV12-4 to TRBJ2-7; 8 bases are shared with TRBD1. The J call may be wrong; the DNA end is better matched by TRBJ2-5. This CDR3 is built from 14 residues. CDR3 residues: CASSLDRVLGTQYF. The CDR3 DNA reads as TGTGCCAGCAGCTTGGACAGGGTTTTAGGGACCCAGTACTTC.

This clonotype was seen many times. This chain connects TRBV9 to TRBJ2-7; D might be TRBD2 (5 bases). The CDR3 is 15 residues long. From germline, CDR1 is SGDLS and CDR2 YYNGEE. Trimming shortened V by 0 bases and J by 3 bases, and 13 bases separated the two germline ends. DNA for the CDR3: TGTGCCAGCAGCGTAGCGACTGGACTGAACTACGAGCAGTACTTC. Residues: CASSVATGLNYEQYF.

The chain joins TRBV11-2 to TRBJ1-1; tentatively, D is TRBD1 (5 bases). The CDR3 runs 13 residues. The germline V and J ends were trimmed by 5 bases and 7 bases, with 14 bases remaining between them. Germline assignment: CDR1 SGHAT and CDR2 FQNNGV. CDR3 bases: TGTGCCAGCAGCCCTCAGACAGATCATGAAGCTTTCTTT. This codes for CASSPQTDHEAFF.